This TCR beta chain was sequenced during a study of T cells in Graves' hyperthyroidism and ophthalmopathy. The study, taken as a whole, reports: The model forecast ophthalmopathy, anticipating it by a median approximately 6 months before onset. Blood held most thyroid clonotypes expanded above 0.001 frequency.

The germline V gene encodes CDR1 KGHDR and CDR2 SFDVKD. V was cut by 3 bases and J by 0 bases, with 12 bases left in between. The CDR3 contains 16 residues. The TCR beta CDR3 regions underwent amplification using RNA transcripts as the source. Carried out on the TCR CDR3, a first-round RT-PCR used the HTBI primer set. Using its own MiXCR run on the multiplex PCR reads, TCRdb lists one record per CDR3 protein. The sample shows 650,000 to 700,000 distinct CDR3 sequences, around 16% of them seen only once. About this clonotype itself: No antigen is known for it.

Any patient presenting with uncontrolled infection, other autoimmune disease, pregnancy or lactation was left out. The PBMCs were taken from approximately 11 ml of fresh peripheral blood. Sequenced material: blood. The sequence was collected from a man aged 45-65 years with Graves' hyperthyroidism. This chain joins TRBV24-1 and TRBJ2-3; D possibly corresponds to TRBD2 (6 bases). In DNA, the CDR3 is TGTGCCACCAGTGATATCGCCGGGACTAGCACAGATACGCAGTATTTT. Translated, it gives CATSDIAGTSTDTQYF.